This record looks at one T cell receptor beta chain sequence and its context. The CDR3 totals 14 residues. Germline lookup yields CDR1 MNHNS and CDR2 SASEGT. The V segment lost 2 bases and the J segment 3 bases; nucleotides outside the gene matches: 3. These data originate in a study of T cell changes during pregnancy in multiple sclerosis. Sequencing was performed with immunoSEQ multiplex PCR; in TCRdb, only in-frame clones are kept and a portion is missing. The data show 50,000 to 80,000 clones, about 91% seen once. The receptor's source is a female donor with multiple sclerosis, enrolled in a pregnancy study. The V call is TRBV6-1, the J call TRBJ2-5; 7 nucleotides match TRBD2. The source was CD8+ T cells from peripheral blood mononuclear cells, collected before pregnancy. CDR3: CASSELGGEETQYF. CDR3 coding DNA: TGTGCCAGCAGTGAACTGGGGGGGGAAGAGACCCAGTACTTC.